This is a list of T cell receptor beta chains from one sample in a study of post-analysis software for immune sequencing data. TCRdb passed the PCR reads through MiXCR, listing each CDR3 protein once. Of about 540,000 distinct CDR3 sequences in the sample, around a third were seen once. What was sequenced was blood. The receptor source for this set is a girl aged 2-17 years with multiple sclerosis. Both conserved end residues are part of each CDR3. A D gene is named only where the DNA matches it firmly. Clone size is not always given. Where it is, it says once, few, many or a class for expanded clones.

cdr3_nt: TGTGCCAGCAGCTCAGGACAGAACCTTTACAATGAGCAGTTCTTC
cdr3_aa: CASSSGQNLYNEQFF
d_call: NA
clone_size: few
j_call: TRBJ2-1
v_call: TRBV27

cdr3_nt: TGCGCCAGCAGCCCTGGACACCTCACCGGGGAGCTGTTTTTT
cdr3_aa: CASSPGHLTGELFF
d_call: NA
clone_size: NA
j_call: TRBJ2-2
v_call: TRBV4-1

cdr3_nt: TGTGCCAGCAGTGAACTCAGCGGGGTAGGGGAGACCCAGTACTTC
cdr3_aa: CASSELSGVGETQYF
d_call: TRBD2
clone_size: NA
j_call: TRBJ2-5
v_call: TRBV6-1

cdr3_nt: TGTGCCAGCAGCCGACTTACAGGGGGCGCGTACAATGAGCAGTTCTTC
cdr3_aa: CASSRLTGGAYNEQFF
d_call: TRBD1
clone_size: few
j_call: TRBJ2-1
v_call: TRBV7-8

cdr3_nt: TGTGCCAGCAGTTACTTGTCGGTTGGGGTTTACAATGAGCAGTTCTTC
cdr3_aa: CASSYLSVGVYNEQFF
d_call: NA
clone_size: few
j_call: TRBJ2-1
v_call: TRBV6-2/TRBV6-3

cdr3_nt: TGTGCCATCAGTGCCCGATCTAGCGGGGGTACTCCCACAGATACGCAGTATTTT
cdr3_aa: CAISARSSGGTPTDTQYF
d_call: TRBD2
clone_size: NA
j_call: TRBJ2-3
v_call: TRBV10-3

cdr3_nt: TGCGCCAGCAGCTTGGGAGACGGCGGGAGTACCTACGAGCAGTACTTC
cdr3_aa: CASSLGDGGSTYEQYF
d_call: TRBD2
clone_size: many
j_call: TRBJ2-7
v_call: TRBV5-1

cdr3_nt: TGCAGTGCTAGTGGCCTAGCGGGGTCCTCTAGCACAGATACGCAGTATTTT
cdr3_aa: CSASGLAGSSSTDTQYF
d_call: TRBD2
clone_size: NA
j_call: TRBJ2-3
v_call: TRBV20-1

cdr3_nt: TGTGCCAGCAGTACAGGGTACACAGATACGCAGTATTTT
cdr3_aa: CASSTGYTDTQYF
d_call: NA
clone_size: NA
j_call: TRBJ2-3
v_call: TRBV2

cdr3_nt: TGTGCCAGCAGCCCGGGACAGGCGTTCCAAACGCAGTACTTC
cdr3_aa: CASSPGQAFQTQYF
d_call: TRBD1
clone_size: few
j_call: TRBJ2-5
v_call: TRBV5-6

cdr3_nt: TGTGCCAGCAGCCCCTATATCGGGGCCTACGAGCAGTACTTC
cdr3_aa: CASSPYIGAYEQYF
d_call: NA
clone_size: NA
j_call: TRBJ2-7
v_call: TRBV3-1

cdr3_nt: TGTGCCAGCAGTGAAGCGGGCAGGGCAGGGGGGTACAATGAGCAGTTCTTC
cdr3_aa: CASSEAGRAGGYNEQFF
d_call: NA
clone_size: few
j_call: TRBJ2-1
v_call: TRBV6-1

cdr3_nt: TGTGCCAGTAGCTTACAGGGGCAAGATACGCAGTATTTT
cdr3_aa: CASSLQGQDTQYF
d_call: TRBD1
clone_size: many
j_call: TRBJ2-3
v_call: TRBV5-1

cdr3_nt: TGTGCCAGCAGCCAAGGGTTCGTGAGAGGGAGCAATCAGCCCCAGCATTTT
cdr3_aa: CASSQGFVRGSNQPQHF
d_call: NA
clone_size: few
j_call: TRBJ1-5
v_call: TRBV3-1

cdr3_nt: TGTGCCATCAGTGACCCGGGACTAGCGGACACCGCAGATACGCAGTATTTT
cdr3_aa: CAISDPGLADTADTQYF
d_call: TRBD2
clone_size: NA
j_call: TRBJ2-3
v_call: TRBV10-3

cdr3_nt: TGTGCCAGCAGCTCCTTGGCCGATCAGCGGAGCCAGGATACGCAGTATTTT
cdr3_aa: CASSSLADQRSQDTQYF
d_call: NA
clone_size: NA
j_call: TRBJ2-3
v_call: TRBV13

cdr3_nt: TGTGCCAGCAGTTTATTTTCAGGGGATGAGCAGTTCTTC
cdr3_aa: CASSLFSGDEQFF
d_call: NA
clone_size: few
j_call: TRBJ2-1
v_call: TRBV27

cdr3_nt: TGTGCCAGCAAAAATGGGTCTAAACGGGGTCAGCCCCAGCATTTT
cdr3_aa: CASKNGSKRGQPQHF
d_call: NA
clone_size: NA
j_call: TRBJ1-5
v_call: TRBV6-1

cdr3_nt: TGTGCCAGCGCCGCACGGGGGTATCAAGAGACCCAGTACTTC
cdr3_aa: CASAARGYQETQYF
d_call: NA
clone_size: NA
j_call: TRBJ2-5
v_call: TRBV3-1

cdr3_nt: TGTGCCAGCAGCCAAGGGGAAGTCACTGAAGCTTTCTTT
cdr3_aa: CASSQGEVTEAFF
d_call: NA
clone_size: NA
j_call: TRBJ1-1
v_call: TRBV3-1

cdr3_nt: TGTGCCAGCAGCTTATTAGCGGGGGGTCGATACCAAGAGACCCAGTACTTC
cdr3_aa: CASSLLAGGRYQETQYF
d_call: TRBD2
clone_size: NA
j_call: TRBJ2-5
v_call: TRBV7-6

cdr3_nt: TGCAGCGCCTTCGAGGGGGATACGCAGTATTTT
cdr3_aa: CSAFEGDTQYF
d_call: NA
clone_size: few
j_call: TRBJ2-3
v_call: TRBV29-1

cdr3_nt: TGTGCCAGCAGCCAAGTGGGGGCTGGACAAAAACGTACAGATACGCAGTATTTT
cdr3_aa: CASSQVGAGQKRTDTQYF
d_call: NA
clone_size: once
j_call: TRBJ2-3
v_call: TRBV3-1

cdr3_nt: TGTGCCAGCAGCAGAATGGACAGCACCTACGAGCAGTACTTC
cdr3_aa: CASSRMDSTYEQYF
d_call: NA
clone_size: NA
j_call: TRBJ2-7
v_call: TRBV5-5

cdr3_nt: TGTGCCATCAGTGAGTCGAGGTCTAAGGGGGAAGGTGAGACCCAGTACTTC
cdr3_aa: CAISESRSKGEGETQYF
d_call: NA
clone_size: NA
j_call: TRBJ2-5
v_call: TRBV10-3

cdr3_nt: TGCGCCAGCAGCCAAGGGATGCGGGACAGGGCGTCCGGTGAGCAGTTCTTC
cdr3_aa: CASSQGMRDRASGEQFF
d_call: TRBD1
clone_size: few
j_call: TRBJ2-1
v_call: TRBV4-1

cdr3_nt: TGTGCCAGCAGTTACTCGAGAGGGGACGATCAGCCCCAGCATTTT
cdr3_aa: CASSYSRGDDQPQHF
d_call: NA
clone_size: NA
j_call: TRBJ1-5
v_call: TRBV6-6

cdr3_nt: TGTGCCAGCAGTCGGGACAGTATCTACGAGCAGTACTTC
cdr3_aa: CASSRDSIYEQYF
d_call: TRBD1
clone_size: NA
j_call: TRBJ2-7
v_call: TRBV6-6

cdr3_nt: TGTGCCAGCAGAATGGTCAGCACTCTCTACTACGAGCAGTACTTC
cdr3_aa: CASRMVSTLYYEQYF
d_call: NA
clone_size: NA
j_call: TRBJ2-7
v_call: TRBV5-6

cdr3_nt: TGCGCCAGCAGCCCTGGGACAGGGTTACAGCCCCAGCATTTT
cdr3_aa: CASSPGTGLQPQHF
d_call: TRBD1
clone_size: NA
j_call: TRBJ1-5
v_call: TRBV5-1

cdr3_nt: TGTGCCAGCAGCCCCAAGATTGGTAAAGGGGTCTCCCAAGAGACCCAGTACTTC
cdr3_aa: CASSPKIGKGVSQETQYF
d_call: NA
clone_size: NA
j_call: TRBJ2-5
v_call: TRBV2

cdr3_nt: TGTGCCAGCAGTCGGGGACAGGGTATCACAGATACGCAGTATTTT
cdr3_aa: CASSRGQGITDTQYF
d_call: TRBD1
clone_size: NA
j_call: TRBJ2-3
v_call: TRBV13

cdr3_nt: TGTGCCACGCTACCGGGACTGAGCCAAGAGACCCAGTACTTC
cdr3_aa: CATLPGLSQETQYF
d_call: NA
clone_size: NA
j_call: TRBJ2-5
v_call: TRBV10-3

cdr3_nt: TGTGCCAGCAGCTTATCCGGGGGCGCCGAGCAGTACTTC
cdr3_aa: CASSLSGGAEQYF
d_call: NA
clone_size: NA
j_call: TRBJ2-7
v_call: TRBV7-9

cdr3_nt: TGTGCCAGCAGCCCGGGACATCGCAGTGAAAAACTGTTTTTT
cdr3_aa: CASSPGHRSEKLFF
d_call: NA
clone_size: few
j_call: TRBJ1-4
v_call: TRBV7-8

cdr3_nt: TGCAGCGTTGAAGACTTGGGGGCTTATGGCTACACCTTC
cdr3_aa: CSVEDLGAYGYTF
d_call: NA
clone_size: NA
j_call: TRBJ1-2
v_call: TRBV29-1

cdr3_nt: TGCAGCGTTTCGACAGGGGGATACAGTGAGCAGTTCTTC
cdr3_aa: CSVSTGGYSEQFF
d_call: TRBD1
clone_size: NA
j_call: TRBJ2-1
v_call: TRBV29-1

cdr3_nt: TGTGCCACCAGCCCCCGAGGTGGGGGTAAATCCTACAATGAGCAGTTCTTC
cdr3_aa: CATSPRGGGKSYNEQFF
d_call: NA
clone_size: NA
j_call: TRBJ2-1
v_call: TRBV15

cdr3_nt: TGTGCCAGCAGTCACGAAGCAGGGGGACCCTATGGCTACACCTTC
cdr3_aa: CASSHEAGGPYGYTF
d_call: TRBD1
clone_size: few
j_call: TRBJ1-2
v_call: TRBV6-6

cdr3_nt: TGTGCCAGCAGCCCAGCGGGCACTGAAGCTTTCTTT
cdr3_aa: CASSPAGTEAFF
d_call: NA
clone_size: NA
j_call: TRBJ1-1
v_call: TRBV3-1

cdr3_nt: TGTGCCGTCAGTGAGTCGGGACTCCTCAAAGAGACCCAGTTCTTC
cdr3_aa: CAVSESGLLKETQFF
d_call: NA
clone_size: NA
j_call: TRBJ2-1
v_call: TRBV10-3

cdr3_nt: TGCAGTGCCCCCCCCTCTGGGGCTCTGAGGGAGCAGTACTTC
cdr3_aa: CSAPPSGALREQYF
d_call: NA
clone_size: few
j_call: TRBJ2-5
v_call: TRBV20-1

cdr3_nt: TGTGCCAGCAGCCTCCGAGGAGGGGGAGGTCGCTACGAGCAGTACTTC
cdr3_aa: CASSLRGGGGRYEQYF
d_call: NA
clone_size: NA
j_call: TRBJ2-7
v_call: TRBV3-1

cdr3_nt: TGTGCCAGCAGCTTTAGAGCGGGGGGATTCACAGATACGCAGTATTTT
cdr3_aa: CASSFRAGGFTDTQYF
d_call: TRBD2
clone_size: NA
j_call: TRBJ2-3
v_call: TRBV7-9

cdr3_nt: TGCGCCAGCAGCCAAGGATCTGTTACACCCCGCCCGCAGTATTTT
cdr3_aa: CASSQGSVTPRPQYF
d_call: NA
clone_size: NA
j_call: TRBJ2-3
v_call: TRBV4-1

cdr3_nt: TGCAGCGTTGCGTGGGGGGCGCCAGGGTCTGAAGCTTTCTTT
cdr3_aa: CSVAWGAPGSEAFF
d_call: NA
clone_size: few
j_call: TRBJ1-1
v_call: TRBV29-1

cdr3_nt: TGTGCCAGCTCACCTGGCAGGGTAAAGGACAATGAGCAGTTCTTC
cdr3_aa: CASSPGRVKDNEQFF
d_call: NA
clone_size: NA
j_call: TRBJ2-1
v_call: TRBV18

cdr3_nt: TGTGCCATCAGTGACCCACCGGACAGCTACAATGAGCAGTTCTTC
cdr3_aa: CAISDPPDSYNEQFF
d_call: NA
clone_size: few
j_call: TRBJ2-1
v_call: TRBV10-3

cdr3_nt: TGCGCCAGCAGCTTCCAGGGGCATACGCAGTATTTT
cdr3_aa: CASSFQGHTQYF
d_call: NA
clone_size: NA
j_call: TRBJ2-3
v_call: TRBV5-1

cdr3_nt: TGTGCCAGCAGTACATACTACAGGGACGAGCAGTACTTC
cdr3_aa: CASSTYYRDEQYF
d_call: NA
clone_size: many
j_call: TRBJ2-7
v_call: TRBV5-6

cdr3_nt: TGTGCCACCAGCCCGACCGTGAACACTGAAGCTTTCTTT
cdr3_aa: CATSPTVNTEAFF
d_call: NA
clone_size: few
j_call: TRBJ1-1
v_call: TRBV15

cdr3_nt: TGCGCCAGCAGCTTCGCTAGCGGGGGGGTCGGCACAGATACGCAGTATTTT
cdr3_aa: CASSFASGGVGTDTQYF
d_call: TRBD2
clone_size: few
j_call: TRBJ2-3
v_call: TRBV5-1

cdr3_nt: TGTGCCAGCAGTTACAGGGTAGAGAATCAGCCCCAGCATTTT
cdr3_aa: CASSYRVENQPQHF
d_call: NA
clone_size: NA
j_call: TRBJ1-5
v_call: TRBV6-6

cdr3_nt: TGTGCCAGCAGCGTGGGTGGGAGAAATGAGCAGTTCTTC
cdr3_aa: CASSVGGRNEQFF
d_call: NA
clone_size: NA
j_call: TRBJ2-1
v_call: TRBV5-8

cdr3_nt: TGTGCCAGCAGCTTGGGAGGCTTTAGCGGGGATGGCTACACCTTC
cdr3_aa: CASSLGGFSGDGYTF
d_call: NA
clone_size: NA
j_call: TRBJ1-2
v_call: TRBV5-6